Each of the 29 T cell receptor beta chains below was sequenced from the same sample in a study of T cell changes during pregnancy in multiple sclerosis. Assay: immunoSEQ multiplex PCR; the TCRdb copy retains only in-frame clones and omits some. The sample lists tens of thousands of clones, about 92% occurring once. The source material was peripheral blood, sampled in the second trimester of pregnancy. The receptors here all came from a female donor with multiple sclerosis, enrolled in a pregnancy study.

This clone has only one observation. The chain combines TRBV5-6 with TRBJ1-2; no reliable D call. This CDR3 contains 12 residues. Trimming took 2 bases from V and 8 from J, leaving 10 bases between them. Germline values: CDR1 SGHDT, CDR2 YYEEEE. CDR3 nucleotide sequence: TGTGCCAGCAGCTTAAAAGCCTACGGCTACACCTTC. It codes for CASSLKAYGYTF. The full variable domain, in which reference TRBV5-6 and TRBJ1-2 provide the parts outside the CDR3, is DAGVTQSPTHLIKTRGQQVTLRCSPKSGHDTVSWYQQALGQGPQFIFQYYEEEERQRGNFPDRFSGHQFPNYSSELNVNALLLGDSALYLCASSLKAYGYTFGSGTRLTVV.

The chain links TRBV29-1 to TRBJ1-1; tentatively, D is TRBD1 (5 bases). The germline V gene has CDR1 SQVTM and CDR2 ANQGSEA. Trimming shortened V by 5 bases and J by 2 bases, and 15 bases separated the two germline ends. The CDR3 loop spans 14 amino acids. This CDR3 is CSVNGAGLNTEAFF. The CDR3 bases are TGCAGCGTTAATGGGGCAGGGCTAAACACTGAAGCTTTCTTT.

The DNA of the CDR3 is TGTGCCAGCAGCGTCAGCGGGGGGGCCGCAGATACGCAGTATTTT. Translation gives CASSVSGGAADTQYF. V and J are TRBV9 and TRBJ2-3, with 10 bases matching TRBD2. Germline V gene lookup returns CDR1 SGDLS and CDR2 YYNGEE. CDR3 length: 15 residues. The J segment lost 4 bases and the V segment lost 2 bases, leaving 4 bases of the junction unmatched.

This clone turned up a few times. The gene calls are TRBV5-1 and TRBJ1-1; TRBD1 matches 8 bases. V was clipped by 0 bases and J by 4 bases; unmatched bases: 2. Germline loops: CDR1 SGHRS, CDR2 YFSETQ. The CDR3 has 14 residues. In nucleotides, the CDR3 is TGCGCCAGCAGCTTGGTTCAGGGGGCCACTGAAGCTTTCTTT. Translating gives CASSLVQGATEAFF.

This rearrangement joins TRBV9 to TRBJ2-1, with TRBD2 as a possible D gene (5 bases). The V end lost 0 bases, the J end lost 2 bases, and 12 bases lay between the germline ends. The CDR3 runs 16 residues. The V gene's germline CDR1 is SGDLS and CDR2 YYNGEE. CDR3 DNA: TGTGCCAGCAGCGTAGTGGAGCGGAAAACCTACAATGAGCAGTTCTTC. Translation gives CASSVVERKTYNEQFF. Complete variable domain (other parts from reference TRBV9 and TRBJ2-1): DSGVTQTPKHLITATGQRVTLRCSPRSGDLSVYWYQQSLDQGLQFLIQYYNGEERAKGNILERFSAQQFPDLHSELNLSSLELGDSALYFCASSVVERKTYNEQFFGPGTRLTVL.

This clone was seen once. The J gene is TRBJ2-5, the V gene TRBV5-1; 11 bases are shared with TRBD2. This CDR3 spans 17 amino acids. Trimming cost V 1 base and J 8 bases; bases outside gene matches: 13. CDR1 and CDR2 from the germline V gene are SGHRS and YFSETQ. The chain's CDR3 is CASSLIFSGGARHTQYF. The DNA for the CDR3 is TGCGCCAGCAGCTTGATCTTTAGCGGGGGGGCCCGTCATACCCAGTACTTC. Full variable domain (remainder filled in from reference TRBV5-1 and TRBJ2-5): KAGVTQTPRYLIKTRGQQVTLSCSPISGHRSVSWYQQTPGQGLQFLFEYFSETQRNKGNFPGRFSGRQFSNSRSEMNVSTLELGDSALYLCASSLIFSGGARHTQYFGPGTRLLVL.

CDR3 sequence reads: CASTPTGIHEQYF. CDR3 nucleotide sequence: TGTGCCAGCACTCCTACAGGGATCCACGAGCAGTACTTC. The chain uses TRBV6-6 and TRBJ2-7; weak D call: TRBD1 (6 bases). In germline, CDR1 is MNHNY, CDR2 SVGAGI (reference sequence). CDR3 length: 13 residues. V lost 7 bases, J lost 5 bases, and 15 bases lay in between.

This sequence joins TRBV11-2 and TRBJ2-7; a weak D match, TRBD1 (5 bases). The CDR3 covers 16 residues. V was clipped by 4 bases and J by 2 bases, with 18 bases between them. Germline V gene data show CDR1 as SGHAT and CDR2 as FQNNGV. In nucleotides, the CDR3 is TGTGCCAGCAGCTCTAACCAGGGAAAACGAACCTACGAGCAGTACTTC. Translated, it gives CASSSNQGKRTYEQYF.

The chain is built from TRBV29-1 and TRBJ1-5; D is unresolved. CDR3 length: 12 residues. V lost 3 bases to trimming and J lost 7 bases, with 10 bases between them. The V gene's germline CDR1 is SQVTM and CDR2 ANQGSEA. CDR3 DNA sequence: TGCAGCGTTGATAGAAGAGTGCAGCCCCAGCATTTT. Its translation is CSVDRRVQPQHF.

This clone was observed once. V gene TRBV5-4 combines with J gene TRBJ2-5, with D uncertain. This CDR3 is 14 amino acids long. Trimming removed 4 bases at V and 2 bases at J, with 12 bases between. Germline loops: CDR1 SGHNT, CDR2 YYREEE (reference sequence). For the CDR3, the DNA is TGTGCCAGCAGCGCACACGCATCACAAGAGACCCAGTACTTC. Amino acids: CASSAHASQETQYF.

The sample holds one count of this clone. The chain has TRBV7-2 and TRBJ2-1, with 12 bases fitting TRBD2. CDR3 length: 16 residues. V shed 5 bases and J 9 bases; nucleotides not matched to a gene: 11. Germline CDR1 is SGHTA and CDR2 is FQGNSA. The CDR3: CASSLWSSGGATEQFF. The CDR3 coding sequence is TGTGCCAGCAGCCTCTGGTCTAGCGGGGGGGCCACTGAGCAGTTCTTC.

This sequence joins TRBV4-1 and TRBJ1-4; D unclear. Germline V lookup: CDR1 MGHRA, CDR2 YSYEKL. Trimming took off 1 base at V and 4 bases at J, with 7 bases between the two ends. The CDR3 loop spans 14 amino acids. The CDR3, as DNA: TGCGCCAGCAGCCAAGTCGGGAATAATGAAAAACTGTTTTTT. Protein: CASSQVGNNEKLFF.

CDR3 loop: CASSPPGRDNEQFF. The CDR3 DNA is TGTGCCAGCAGCCCCCCTGGGAGAGACAATGAGCAGTTCTTC. The chain links TRBV7-3 to TRBJ2-1; D may be TRBD2 (5 bases). This CDR3 has 14 residues. CDR1 SGHTA and CDR2 FQGTGA come from the germline V gene. V lost 5 bases and J 5 bases, leaving 13 bases between the germline ends.

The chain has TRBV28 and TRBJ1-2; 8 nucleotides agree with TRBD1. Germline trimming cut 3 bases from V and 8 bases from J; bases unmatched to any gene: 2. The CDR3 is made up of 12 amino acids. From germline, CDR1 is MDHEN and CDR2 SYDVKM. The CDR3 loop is CASSLGTGGYTF. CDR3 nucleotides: TGTGCCAGCAGTTTGGGGACAGGAGGCTACACCTTC.

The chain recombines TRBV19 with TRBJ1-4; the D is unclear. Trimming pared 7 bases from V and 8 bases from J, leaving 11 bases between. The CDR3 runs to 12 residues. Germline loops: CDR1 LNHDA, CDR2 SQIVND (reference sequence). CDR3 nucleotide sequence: TGTGCCAGTACCGGGAACTTGGAAAAACTGTTTTTT. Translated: CASTGNLEKLFF.

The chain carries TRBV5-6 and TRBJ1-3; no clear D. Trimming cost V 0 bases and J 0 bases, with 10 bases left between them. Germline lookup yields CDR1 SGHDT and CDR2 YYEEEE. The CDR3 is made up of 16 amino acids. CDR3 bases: TGTGCCAGCAGCTTGGGGGTGGGGAGCTCTGGAAACACCATATATTTT. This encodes CASSLGVGSSGNTIYF.

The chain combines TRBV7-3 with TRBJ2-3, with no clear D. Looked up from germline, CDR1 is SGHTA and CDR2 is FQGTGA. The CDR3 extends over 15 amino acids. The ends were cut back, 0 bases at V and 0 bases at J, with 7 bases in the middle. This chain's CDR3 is CASSLTSTSTDTQYF. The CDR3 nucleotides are TGTGCCAGCAGCTTAACATCTACTAGCACAGATACGCAGTATTTT.

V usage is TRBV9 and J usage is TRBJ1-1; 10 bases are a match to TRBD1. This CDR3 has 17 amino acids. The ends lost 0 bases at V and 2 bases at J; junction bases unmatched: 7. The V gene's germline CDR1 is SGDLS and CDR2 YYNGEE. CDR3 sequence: CASSVEMTGGGNTEAFF. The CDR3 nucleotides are TGTGCCAGCAGCGTAGAGATGACAGGGGGCGGAAACACTGAAGCTTTCTTT. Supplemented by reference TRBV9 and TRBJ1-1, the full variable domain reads DSGVTQTPKHLITATGQRVTLRCSPRSGDLSVYWYQQSLDQGLQFLIQYYNGEERAKGNILERFSAQQFPDLHSELNLSSLELGDSALYFCASSVEMTGGGNTEAFFGQGTRLTVV.

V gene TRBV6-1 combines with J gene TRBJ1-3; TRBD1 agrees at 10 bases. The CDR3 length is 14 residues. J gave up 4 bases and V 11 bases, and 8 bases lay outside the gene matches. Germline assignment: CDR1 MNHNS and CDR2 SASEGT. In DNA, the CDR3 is TGTGCCCGTCGACAGGGGGCGAGAGGAAACACCATATATTTT. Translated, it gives CARRQGARGNTIYF.

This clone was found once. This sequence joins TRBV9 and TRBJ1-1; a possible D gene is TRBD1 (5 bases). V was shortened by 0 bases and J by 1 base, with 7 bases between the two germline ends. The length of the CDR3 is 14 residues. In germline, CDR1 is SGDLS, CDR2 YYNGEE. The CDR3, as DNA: TGTGCCAGCAGCGTAGGACAGAAGAACACTGAAGCTTTCTTT. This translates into CASSVGQKNTEAFF. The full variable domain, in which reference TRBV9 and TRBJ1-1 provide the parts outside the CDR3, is DSGVTQTPKHLITATGQRVTLRCSPRSGDLSVYWYQQSLDQGLQFLIQYYNGEERAKGNILERFSAQQFPDLHSELNLSSLELGDSALYFCASSVGQKNTEAFFGQGTRLTVV.

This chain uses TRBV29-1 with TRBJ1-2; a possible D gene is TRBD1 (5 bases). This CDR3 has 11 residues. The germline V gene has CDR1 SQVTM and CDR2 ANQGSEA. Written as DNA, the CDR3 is TGCGGACACTCCGGGGGATTCGGCTACACCTTC. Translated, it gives CGHSGGFGYTF.

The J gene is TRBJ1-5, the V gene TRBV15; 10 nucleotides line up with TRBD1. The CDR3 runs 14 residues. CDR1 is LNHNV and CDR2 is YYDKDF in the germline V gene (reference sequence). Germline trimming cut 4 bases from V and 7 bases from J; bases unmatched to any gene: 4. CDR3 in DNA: TGTGCCACCAGCATTGGACAGGGGGTACAGCCCCAGCATTTT. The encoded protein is CATSIGQGVQPQHF.

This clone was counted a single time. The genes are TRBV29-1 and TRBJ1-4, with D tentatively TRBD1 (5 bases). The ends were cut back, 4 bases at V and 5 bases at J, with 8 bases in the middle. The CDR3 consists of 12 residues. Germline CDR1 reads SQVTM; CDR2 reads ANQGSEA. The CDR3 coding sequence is TGCAGCGTTGTGGGGCCCAATGAAAAACTGTTTTTT. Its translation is CSVVGPNEKLFF.

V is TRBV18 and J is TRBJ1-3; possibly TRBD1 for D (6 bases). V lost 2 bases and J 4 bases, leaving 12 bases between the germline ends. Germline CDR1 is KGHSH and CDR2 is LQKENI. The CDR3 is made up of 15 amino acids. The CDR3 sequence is CASSPGRGPGNTIYF. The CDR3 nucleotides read TGTGCCAGCTCACCAGGCAGGGGACCCGGAAACACCATATATTTT.

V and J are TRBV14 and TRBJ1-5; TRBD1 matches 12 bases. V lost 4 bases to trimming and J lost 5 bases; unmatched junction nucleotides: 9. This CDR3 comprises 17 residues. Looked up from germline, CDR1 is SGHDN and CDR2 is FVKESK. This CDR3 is CASSPGTGGFEDQPQHF. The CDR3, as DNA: TGTGCCAGCAGCCCAGGGACAGGGGGCTTTGAGGATCAGCCCCAGCATTTT.

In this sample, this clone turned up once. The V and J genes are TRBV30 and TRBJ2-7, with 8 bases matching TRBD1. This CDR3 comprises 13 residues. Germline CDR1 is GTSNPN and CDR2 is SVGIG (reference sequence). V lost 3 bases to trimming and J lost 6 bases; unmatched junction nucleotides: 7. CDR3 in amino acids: CAWRGQALGEQYF. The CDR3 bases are TGTGCCTGGAGGGGACAGGCTCTTGGCGAGCAGTACTTC.

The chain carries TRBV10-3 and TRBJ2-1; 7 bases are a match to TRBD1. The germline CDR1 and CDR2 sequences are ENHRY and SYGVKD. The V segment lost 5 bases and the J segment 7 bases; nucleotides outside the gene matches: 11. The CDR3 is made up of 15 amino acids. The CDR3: CAISKDWTGWNEQFF. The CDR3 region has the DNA TGTGCCATCAGTAAAGACTGGACAGGTTGGAATGAGCAGTTCTTC.

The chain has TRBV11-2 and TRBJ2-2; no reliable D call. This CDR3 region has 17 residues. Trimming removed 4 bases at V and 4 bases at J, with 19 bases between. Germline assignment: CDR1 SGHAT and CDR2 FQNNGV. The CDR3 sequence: CASSYTRGPRATGELFF. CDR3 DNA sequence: TGTGCCAGCAGCTATACCAGAGGCCCCCGCGCCACCGGGGAGCTGTTTTTT. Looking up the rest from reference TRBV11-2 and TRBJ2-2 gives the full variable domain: EAGVAQSPRYKIIEKRQSVAFWCNPISGHATLYWYQQILGQGPKLLIQFQNNGVVDDSQLPKDRFSAERLKGVDSTLKIQPAKLEDSAVYLCASSYTRGPRATGELFFGEGSRLTVL.

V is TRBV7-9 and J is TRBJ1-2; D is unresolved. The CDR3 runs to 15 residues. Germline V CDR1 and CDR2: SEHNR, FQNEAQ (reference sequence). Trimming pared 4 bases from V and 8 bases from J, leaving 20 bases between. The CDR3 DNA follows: TGTGCCAGCAGCTCCCAAACCCAGACTCCGCGGGGCTACACCTTC. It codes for CASSSQTQTPRGYTF.